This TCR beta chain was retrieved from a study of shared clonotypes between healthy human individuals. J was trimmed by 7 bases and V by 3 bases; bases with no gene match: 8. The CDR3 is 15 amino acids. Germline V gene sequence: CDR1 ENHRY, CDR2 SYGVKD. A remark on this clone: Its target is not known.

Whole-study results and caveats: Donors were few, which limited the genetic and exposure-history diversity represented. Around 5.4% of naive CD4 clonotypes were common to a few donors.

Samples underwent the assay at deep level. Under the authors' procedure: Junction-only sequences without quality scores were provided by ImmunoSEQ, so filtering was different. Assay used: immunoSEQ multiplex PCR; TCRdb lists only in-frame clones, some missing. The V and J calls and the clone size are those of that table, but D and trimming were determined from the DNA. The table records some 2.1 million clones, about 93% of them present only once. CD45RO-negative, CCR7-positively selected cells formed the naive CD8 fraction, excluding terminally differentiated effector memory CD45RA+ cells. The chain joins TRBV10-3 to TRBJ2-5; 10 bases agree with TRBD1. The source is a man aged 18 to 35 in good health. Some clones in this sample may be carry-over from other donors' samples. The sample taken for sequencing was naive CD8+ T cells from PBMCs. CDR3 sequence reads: CAISEPGQGFLTQYF. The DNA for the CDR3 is TGTGCCATCAGTGAACCGGGACAGGGGTTCTTGACCCAGTACTTC.